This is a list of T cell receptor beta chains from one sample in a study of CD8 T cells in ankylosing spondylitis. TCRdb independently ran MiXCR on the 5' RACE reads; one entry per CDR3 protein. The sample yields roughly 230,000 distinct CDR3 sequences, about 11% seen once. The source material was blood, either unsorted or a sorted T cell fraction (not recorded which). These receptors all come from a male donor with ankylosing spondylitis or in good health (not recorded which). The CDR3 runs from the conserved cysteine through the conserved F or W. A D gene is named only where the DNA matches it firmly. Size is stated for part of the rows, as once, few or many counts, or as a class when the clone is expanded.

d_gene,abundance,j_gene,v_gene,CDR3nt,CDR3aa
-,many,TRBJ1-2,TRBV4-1,TGCGCCAGCAGCCAAACAGGGTATGGCTACACCTTC,CASSQTGYGYTF
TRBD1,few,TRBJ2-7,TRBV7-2,TGTGCCAGCAGCTGGACAGGAGCTGGCGAGCAGTACTTC,CASSWTGAGEQYF
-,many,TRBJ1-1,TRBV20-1,TGCAGTGCCCGAGGGCAGGGGTCGAACACTGAAGCTTTCTTT,CSARGQGSNTEAFF
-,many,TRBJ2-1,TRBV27,TGTGCCAGCAGTCCAGGCCCGGGGGGCGGGTACAATGAGCAGTTCTTC,CASSPGPGGGYNEQFF
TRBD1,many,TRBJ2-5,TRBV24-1,TGTGCCACCAGTCAGACAGGGTTCGAAGAGACCCAGTACTTC,CATSQTGFEETQYF
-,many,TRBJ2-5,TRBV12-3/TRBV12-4,TGTGCCAGCAGTTTCTCGGGTTACGGGACCCAGTACTTC,CASSFSGYGTQYF
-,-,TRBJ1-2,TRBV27,TGTGCCAGCAGTTTATTCCAGGACAGCTATGGCTACACCTTC,CASSLFQDSYGYTF
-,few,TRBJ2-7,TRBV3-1,TGTGCCAGCAGCCAGGGAGAGAATCAGCAGTACTTC,CASSQGENQQYF
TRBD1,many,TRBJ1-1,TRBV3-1,TGTGCCTCTCGACAGGGGACCACTGAAGCTTTCTTT,CASRQGTTEAFF
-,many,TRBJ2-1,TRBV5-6,TGTGCCAGCAGCTTGTTAGCCAGGGGATTATTCGATGAGCAGTTCTTC,CASSLLARGLFDEQFF
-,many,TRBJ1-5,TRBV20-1,TGCAGTGCGGCGTACAGCAATCAGCCCCAGCATTTT,CSAAYSNQPQHF
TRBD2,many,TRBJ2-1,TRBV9,TGTGCCAGCAGCGTGACTAGCGGGGCTTCGGAGGAGCAGTTCTTC,CASSVTSGASEEQFF
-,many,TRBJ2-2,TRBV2,TGTGCCAGCACCAAATATGGACATACCACCGGGGAGCTGTTTTTT,CASTKYGHTTGELFF
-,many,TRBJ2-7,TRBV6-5,TGTGCCACCAAAATCGAGGAGGAGCAGTACTTC,CATKIEEEQYF
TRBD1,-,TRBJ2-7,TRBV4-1,TGCGCCAGCAGCCTCTTTGGGACAGGAGGATCCTACGAGCAGTACTTC,CASSLFGTGGSYEQYF
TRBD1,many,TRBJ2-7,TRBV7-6,TGTGCCAGCAGCGCGAGCCCGGGACAGGTCTACGAGCAGTACTTC,CASSASPGQVYEQYF
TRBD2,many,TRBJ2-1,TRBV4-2,TGTGCCAGCAGCCAAATTAGCGGGTCGTCCTACAATGAGCAGTTCTTC,CASSQISGSSYNEQFF
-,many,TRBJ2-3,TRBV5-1,TGCGCCAGCAGCACGGACCCGGAGCGCACAGATACGCAGTATTTT,CASSTDPERTDTQYF
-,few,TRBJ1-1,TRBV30,TGTGCCTGGATGCAGGGAACTGAAGCTTTCTTT,CAWMQGTEAFF
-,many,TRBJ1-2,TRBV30,TGTGCCTGGAGAGGGGTTTACCATGGCTACACCTTC,CAWRGVYHGYTF
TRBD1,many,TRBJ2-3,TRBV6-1,TGTGCCAGCAGGCCACTCAGGGGGCTAGGAGATACGCAGTATTTT,CASRPLRGLGDTQYF
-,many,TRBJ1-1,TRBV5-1,TGCGCCAGCAAGCAAGGGGGTGGAAACACTGAAGCTTTCTTT,CASKQGGGNTEAFF
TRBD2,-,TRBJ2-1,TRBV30,TGTGCCTGGAGCCAGGGACTATCTAGCTCCTACAATGAGCAGTTCTTC,CAWSQGLSSSYNEQFF
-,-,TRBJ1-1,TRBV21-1,TGTGCCAGCAGCCCCTTCAGCCCTGCTGAAGCTTTCTTT,CASSPFSPAEAFF
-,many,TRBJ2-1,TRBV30,TGTGCCTGGAGTACCCCCCTGGGCGAGCAGTTCTTC,CAWSTPLGEQFF
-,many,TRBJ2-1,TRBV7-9,TGTGCCAGCAGCTCGAGGAGTGAGCAGTTCTTC,CASSSRSEQFF
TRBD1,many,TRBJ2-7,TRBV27,TGTGCCAGCAGTCCCGGGACAGGGGTCCACGAGCAGTACTTC,CASSPGTGVHEQYF
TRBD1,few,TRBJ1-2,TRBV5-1,TGCGCCAGCAGCTCGGGACAGGGGGCGAACGGCTACACCTTC,CASSSGQGANGYTF
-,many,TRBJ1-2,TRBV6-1,TGTGCCAGCAGTACCCCCCGGACGGAAGACTATGGCTACACCTTC,CASSTPRTEDYGYTF
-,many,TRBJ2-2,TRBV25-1,TGTGCCAGCAGTGAATCAGGTAGACCGAACACCGGGGAGCTGTTTTTT,CASSESGRPNTGELFF